A single sample is the source of the 5 T cell receptor beta chains below, sequenced in a study of cytomegalovirus exposure and HLA in healthy donors. 13 Jbeta primers and 60 Vbeta primers were used for the PCR. Assay: immunoSEQ multiplex PCR; the TCRdb copy retains only in-frame clones and omits some. This sample has 160,000 or so clones, with around 80% found just once. Sequencing used PBMCs. The receptor set was obtained from a man aged 35 to 55 in good health and CMV-seronegative.

The chain employs TRBV5-1 and TRBJ1-1; D is unresolved. The germline gives CDR1 SGHRS, CDR2 YFSETQ. The CDR3 consists of 14 residues. Trimming took 0 bases from V and 1 from J, leaving 7 bases between them. CDR3 in DNA: TGCGCCAGCAGCTTGGCACAGACGAACACTGAAGCTTTCTTT. Translated: CASSLAQTNTEAFF. The variable domain in full, with the rest retrieved from reference TRBV5-1 and TRBJ1-1, is KAGVTQTPRYLIKTRGQQVTLSCSPISGHRSVSWYQQTPGQGLQFLFEYFSETQRNKGNFPGRFSGRQFSNSRSEMNVSTLELGDSALYLCASSLAQTNTEAFFGQGTRLTVV.

The chain links TRBV29-1 to TRBJ1-1, with TRBD1 matching 10 bases. J lost 7 bases, V lost 5 bases, and 10 bases had no gene match. The CDR3 consists of 14 residues. Germline CDR1 reads SQVTM; CDR2 reads ANQGSEA. This CDR3 reads CSVMYDRGHGEAFF. CDR3 nucleotide sequence: TGCAGCGTTATGTATGACAGGGGGCACGGTGAAGCTTTCTTT.

The genes are TRBV2 and TRBJ1-4, with TRBD1 matching over 7 bases. Trimming took 4 bases from V and 0 from J; bases not matched to a gene: 11. Looked up from germline, CDR1 is SNHLY and CDR2 is FYNNEI. The length of the CDR3 is 18 residues. CDR3 DNA sequence: TGTGCCAGCAGTGTTGGACAGGTCTACCGTGCAACTAATGAAAAACTGTTTTTT. It specifies CASSVGQVYRATNEKLFF.

A word on this clone: One end of the junction varies from germline; a read error may be responsible. This chain uses TRBV11-2 with TRBJ2-4, with 9 bases matching TRBD1. CDR3 size: 16 residues. Germline CDR1 SGHAT, CDR2 FQNNGV. CDR3 sequence: CASSRRPGQGKNSQYF. The CDR3 DNA sequence: TGTGCCAGCAGCCGGCGACCGGGACAGGGAAAAAACAGTCAGTACTTC.

This clone was detected a few times. The chain carries TRBV6-4 and TRBJ2-7, with D hard to call. V lost 3 bases and J lost 4, with 16 bases in between. The length of the CDR3 is 15 residues. Germline V gene lookup returns CDR1 MRHNA and CDR2 SNTAGT. The CDR3 nucleotides are TGTGCCAGCAGTGAGCATCCAGGTCCTGGGTACGAGCAGTACTTC. Translation: CASSEHPGPGYEQYF.